The 11 T cell receptor beta chains below all came from one sample that was sequenced in a study of blood T cells in healthy people across ages. Alongside a J-beta primer mix, a sample-barcoded 5' primer served in a second PCR lasting about 6 to 11 cycles. TCRdb processed the 5' RACE reads anew with MiXCR; each CDR3 protein has one entry. There are about 800,000 distinct CDR3 sequences in the sample; nearly 60% occur only once, and about 20% lies in the top ten. Sequenced sample: blood. The receptors stem from a man aged 25 to 40 in good health.

CDR3 region: CASSYTQLYGAYTQYF. The CDR3 DNA reads TGTGCCAGCAGTTACACCCAGTTATACGGGGCTTATACGCAGTATTTT. The chain carries TRBV6-5 and TRBJ2-3; D tentatively fits TRBD1 or TRBD2 (5 bases each). Per the germline V gene, CDR1 is MNHEY and CDR2 is SVGAGI. The CDR3 runs 16 residues. Trimming pared 2 bases from V and 7 bases from J, leaving 19 bases between.

In this sample, this clonotype turned up once. This chain connects TRBV7-8 to TRBJ1-2; D perhaps matches TRBD1 (5 bases). The CDR3 contains 14 residues. Trimming shortened V by 6 bases and J by 3 bases, and 14 bases separated the two germline ends. Germline V gene sequence: CDR1 SGHVS, CDR2 FQNEAQ. CDR3 region: CASRRGVLDYGYTF. For the CDR3, the DNA is TGTGCCAGCAGGAGGGGCGTATTGGACTATGGCTACACCTTC.

The CDR3, as DNA: TGCAGTGCTAGAAGGGGCAGGGGCTCCTACAATGAGCAGTTCTTC. Translating gives CSARRGRGSYNEQFF. The rearrangement uses TRBV20-1 and TRBJ2-1; possibly TRBD1 for D (6 bases). The CDR3 runs to 15 residues. Germline V gene sequence: CDR1 DFQATT, CDR2 SNEGSKA (reference sequence). Trimming took 2 bases from V and 0 from J, leaving 11 bases between them.

The rearrangement links TRBV7-2 to TRBJ1-4, with D perhaps TRBD1 (6 bases). This CDR3 contains 16 residues. Germline V gene data show CDR1 as SGHTA and CDR2 as FQGNSA. Trimming left V 2 bases short and J 8 bases short, with 18 bases between. As DNA, the CDR3 is TGTGCCAGCAGCTTAAATCGGGGGGGCGTGCGGGAAAAACTGTTTTTT. Translation gives CASSLNRGGVREKLFF.

This clonotype was found a few times. The gene calls are TRBV12-3 or TRBV12-4 and TRBJ1-5; TRBD1 matches 7 bases. J gave up 1 base and V 4 bases, and 1 base lay outside the gene matches. This CDR3 region has 14 residues. CDR3 sequence: CASSSRGSNQPQHF. The DNA of the CDR3 is TGTGCCAGCAGTTCCAGGGGGAGCAATCAGCCCCAGCATTTT.

Regarding this clonotype: A much larger clone differs from this one at a single base, so this may be a read error. The chain carries TRBV14 and TRBJ2-3; D ambiguous. Germline V lookup: CDR1 SGHDN, CDR2 FVKESK. This CDR3 contains 13 residues. The V end lost 0 bases, the J end lost 4 bases, and 5 bases lay between the germline ends. This CDR3 reads CASSQDLADTQYF. CDR3 sequence (DNA): TGTGCCAGCAGCCAAGATTTAGCAGATACGCAGTATTTT. Based on the CDR3 plus reference TRBV14 and TRBJ2-3, the full variable domain is EAGVTQFPSHSVIEKGQTVTLRCDPISGHDNLYWYRRVMGKEIKFLLHFVKESKQDESGMPNNRFLAERTGGTYSTLKVQPAELEDSGVYFCASSQDLADTQYFGPGTRLTVL.

This clonotype was seen just once. One end of the junction varies from germline; a read error may be responsible. V is TRBV11-3 and J is TRBJ2-3; D unresolved. Germline V gene lookup returns CDR1 SGHNT and CDR2 YENEEA. The CDR3 covers 13 residues. The chain's CDR3 is CASSSSLLNTRYF. The CDR3 DNA follows: TGTGCCAGCAGCTCCTCCCTGCTAAATACGCGGTATTTT.

This clonotype was recorded a few times. The CDR3 DNA sequence: TGTGCCAGCAGCTTATCCCCACGGACAGGATGGAATGAAAAACTGTTTTTT. This gives the protein CASSLSPRTGWNEKLFF. This chain connects TRBV7-9 to TRBJ1-4, with 7 bases matching TRBD1. The CDR3 spans 17 residues. The germline V gene has CDR1 SEHNR and CDR2 FQNEAQ (reference sequence). The ends lost 2 bases at V and 5 bases at J; junction bases unmatched: 11.

This clonotype was seen at least ten times. The chain links TRBV29-1 to TRBJ2-7, with D perhaps matching TRBD2 (5 bases). Germline V gene sequence: CDR1 SQVTM, CDR2 ANQGSEA. The CDR3 sequence is 13 residues long. V lost 1 base and J 2 bases, leaving 9 bases between the germline ends. The CDR3 DNA reads as TGCAGCGTTGAAGGGCGGGCCACCTACGAGCAGTACTTC. It codes for CSVEGRATYEQYF.

The chain recombines TRBV7-2 with TRBJ2-7; 8 bases match TRBD2. Germline CDR1 and CDR2: SGHTA and FQGNSA. The CDR3 is 14 amino acids. Trimming cost V 6 bases and J 6 bases; bases outside gene matches: 10. The CDR3 nucleotides read TGTGCCAGCAGGTTTAGCGGGGCGGGCCTCGAGCAGTACTTC. This translates into CASRFSGAGLEQYF.

In this sample, this clonotype turned up a few times. The V call is TRBV7-9, the J call TRBJ2-5; 12 positions agree with TRBD2. The CDR3 runs to 15 residues. V was clipped by 5 bases and J by 5 bases; unmatched bases: 6. Germline CDR1 and CDR2: SEHNR and FQNEAQ (reference sequence). CDR3 region: CASSPTSGSHETQYF. The DNA of the CDR3 is TGTGCCAGCAGCCCGACTAGCGGGAGTCACGAGACCCAGTACTTC. Drawing the rest from reference TRBV7-9 and TRBJ2-5, the complete variable domain is DTGVSQNPRHKITKRGQNVTFRCDPISEHNRLYWYRQTLGQGPEFLTYFQNEAQLEKSRLLSDRFSAERPKGSFSTLEIQRTEQGDSAMYLCASSPTSGSHETQYFGPGTRLLVL.